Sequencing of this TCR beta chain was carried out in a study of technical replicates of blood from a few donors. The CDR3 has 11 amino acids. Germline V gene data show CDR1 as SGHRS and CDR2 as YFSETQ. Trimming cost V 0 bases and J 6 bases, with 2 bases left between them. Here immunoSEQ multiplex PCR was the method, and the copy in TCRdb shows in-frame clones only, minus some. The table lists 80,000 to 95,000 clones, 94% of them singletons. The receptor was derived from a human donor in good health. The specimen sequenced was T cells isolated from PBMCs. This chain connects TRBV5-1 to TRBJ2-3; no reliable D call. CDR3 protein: CASSLADTQYF. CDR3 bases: TGCGCCAGCAGCTTGGCGGATACGCAGTATTTT. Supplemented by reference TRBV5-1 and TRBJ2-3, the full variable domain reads KAGVTQTPRYLIKTRGQQVTLSCSPISGHRSVSWYQQTPGQGLQFLFEYFSETQRNKGNFPGRFSGRQFSNSRSEMNVSTLELGDSALYLCASSLADTQYFGPGTRLTVL.